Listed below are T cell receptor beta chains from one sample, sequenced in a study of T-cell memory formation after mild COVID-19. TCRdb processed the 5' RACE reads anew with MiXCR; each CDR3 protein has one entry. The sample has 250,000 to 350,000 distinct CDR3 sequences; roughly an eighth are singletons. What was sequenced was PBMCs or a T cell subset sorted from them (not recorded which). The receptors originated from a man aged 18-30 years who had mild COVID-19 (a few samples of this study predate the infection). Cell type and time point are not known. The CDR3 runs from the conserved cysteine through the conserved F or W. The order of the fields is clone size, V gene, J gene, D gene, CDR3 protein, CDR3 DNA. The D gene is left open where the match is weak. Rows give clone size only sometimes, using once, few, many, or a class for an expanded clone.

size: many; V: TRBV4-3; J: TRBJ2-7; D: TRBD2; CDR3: CASSQEVMGLYEQYF; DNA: TGCGCCAGCAGCCAAGAAGTGATGGGACTATACGAGCAGTACTTC
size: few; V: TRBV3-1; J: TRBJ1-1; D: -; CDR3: CASSPDPPNTEAFF; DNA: TGTGCCAGCAGTCCGGACCCCCCGAACACTGAAGCTTTCTTT
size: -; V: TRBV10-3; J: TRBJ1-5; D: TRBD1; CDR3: CAISVDRVGQPQHF; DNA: TGTGCCATCAGTGTGGACAGGGTCGGTCAGCCCCAGCATTTT
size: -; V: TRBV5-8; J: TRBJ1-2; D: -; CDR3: CASSLILGENGYTF; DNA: TGTGCCAGCAGCTTGATTTTGGGGGAGAATGGCTACACCTTC
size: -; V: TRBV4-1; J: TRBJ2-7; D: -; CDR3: CASSHPQGAHEQYF; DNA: TGCGCCAGCAGCCACCCGCAGGGTGCCCACGAGCAGTACTTC
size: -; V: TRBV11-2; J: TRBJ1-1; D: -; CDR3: CASSLDQQASRAFF; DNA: TGTGCCAGCAGCTTAGATCAACAGGCTTCAAGGGCTTTCTTT
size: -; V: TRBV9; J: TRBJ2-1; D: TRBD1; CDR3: CASSPGQGNNEQFF; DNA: TGTGCCAGCAGCCCCGGACAGGGCAACAATGAGCAGTTCTTC
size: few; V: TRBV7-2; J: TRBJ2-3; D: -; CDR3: CASSPWGGTDTQYF; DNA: TGTGCCAGCAGCCCTTGGGGGGGCACAGATACGCAGTATTTT
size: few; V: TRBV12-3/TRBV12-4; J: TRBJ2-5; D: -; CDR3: CASSPDIRRETQYF; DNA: TGTGCCAGCAGCCCCGACATAAGAAGGGAGACCCAGTACTTC
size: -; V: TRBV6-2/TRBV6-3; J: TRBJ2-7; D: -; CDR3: CASSWARGLTREQYF; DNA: TGTGCCAGCAGTTGGGCGAGGGGGTTAACTCGCGAGCAGTACTTC